Shown below are 3 T cell receptor beta chains from a single sample sequenced in a study of blood T cell repertoires in COVID-19. Data came from immunoSEQ multiplex PCR; TCRdb stores just in-frame clones and leaves some out. The sample consists of over 150,000 clones, roughly 87% of them appearing once. Sequenced: PBMCs or T cells enriched from blood (not recorded which). The receptors shown here come from a woman in her forties or fifties who had recovered from COVID-19.

In this sample, this clone turned up once. This chain links TRBV5-1 with TRBJ1-4, with 7 bases lining up with TRBD1. Trimming removed 4 bases from V and 4 bases from J; junction bases left unmatched: 7. The CDR3 is 15 residues long. Germline V gene lookup returns CDR1 SGHRS and CDR2 YFSETQ. CDR3 coding DNA: TGCGCCAGCAGCGGAACAGGGGTGGATAATGAAAAACTGTTTTTT. Its translation is CASSGTGVDNEKLFF.

The chain combines TRBV3-1 (or the pseudogene TRBV3-2) with TRBJ1-1, with a tentative D call TRBD1 (6 bases). V lost 6 bases to trimming and J lost 6 bases, with 20 bases between them. The CDR3 totals 15 residues. Germline CDR1 LGHDT, CDR2 YNNKEL (reference sequence). The CDR3 region is CASSPGDKDYPEAFF. The CDR3 nucleotides read TGTGCCAGCAGTCCAGGGGACAAGGATTACCCTGAAGCTTTCTTT.

The chain employs TRBV9 and TRBJ1-2; TRBD1 matches at 10 bases. This CDR3 has 17 residues. The junction had 13 bases not matched to a gene; V was cut back by 3 bases and J by 5 bases. Germline V gives CDR1 SGDLS, CDR2 YYNGEE. The CDR3 sequence is CASSDPGQGPSVYGYTF. The CDR3 DNA reads TGTGCCAGCAGCGACCCGGGACAGGGGCCGTCCGTGTATGGCTACACCTTC. Filled out from reference TRBV9 and TRBJ1-2, the complete variable domain reads DSGVTQTPKHLITATGQRVTLRCSPRSGDLSVYWYQQSLDQGLQFLIQYYNGEERAKGNILERFSAQQFPDLHSELNLSSLELGDSALYFCASSDPGQGPSVYGYTFGSGTRLTVV.